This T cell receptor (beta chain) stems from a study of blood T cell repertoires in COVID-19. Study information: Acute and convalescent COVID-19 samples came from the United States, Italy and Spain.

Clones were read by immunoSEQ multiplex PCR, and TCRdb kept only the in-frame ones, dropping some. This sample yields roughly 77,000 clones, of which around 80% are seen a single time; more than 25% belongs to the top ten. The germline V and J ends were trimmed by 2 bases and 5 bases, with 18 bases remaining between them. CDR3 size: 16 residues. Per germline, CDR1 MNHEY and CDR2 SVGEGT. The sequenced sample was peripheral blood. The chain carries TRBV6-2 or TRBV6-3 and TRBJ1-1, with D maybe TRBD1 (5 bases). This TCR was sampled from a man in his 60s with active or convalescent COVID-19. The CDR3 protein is CASSYHSTDSRTEAFF. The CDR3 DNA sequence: TGTGCCAGCAGTTACCATTCGACAGACAGCCGTACTGAAGCTTTCTTT.